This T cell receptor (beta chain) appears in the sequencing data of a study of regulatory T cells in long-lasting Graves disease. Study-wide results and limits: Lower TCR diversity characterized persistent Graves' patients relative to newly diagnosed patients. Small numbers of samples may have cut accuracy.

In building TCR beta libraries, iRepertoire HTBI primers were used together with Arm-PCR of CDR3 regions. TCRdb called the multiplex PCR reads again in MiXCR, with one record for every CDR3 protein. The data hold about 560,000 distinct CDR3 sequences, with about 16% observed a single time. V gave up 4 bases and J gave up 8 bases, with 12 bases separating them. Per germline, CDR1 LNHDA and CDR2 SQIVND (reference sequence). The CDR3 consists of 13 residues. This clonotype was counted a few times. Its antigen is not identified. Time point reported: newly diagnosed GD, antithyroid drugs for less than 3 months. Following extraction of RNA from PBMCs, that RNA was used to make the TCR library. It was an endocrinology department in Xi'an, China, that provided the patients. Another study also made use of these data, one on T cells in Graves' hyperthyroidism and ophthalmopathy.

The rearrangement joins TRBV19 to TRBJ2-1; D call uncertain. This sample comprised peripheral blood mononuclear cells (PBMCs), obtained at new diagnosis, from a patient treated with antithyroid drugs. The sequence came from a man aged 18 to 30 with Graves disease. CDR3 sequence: CASSTLNSDEQFF. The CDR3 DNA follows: TGTGCCAGTAGTACCCTTAATAGTGATGAGCAGTTCTTC. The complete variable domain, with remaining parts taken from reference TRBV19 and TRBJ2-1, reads DGGITQSPKYLFRKEGQNVTLSCEQNLNHDAMYWYRQDPGQGLRLIYYSQIVNDFQKGDIAEGYSVSREKKESFPLTVTSAQKNPTAFYLCASSTLNSDEQFFGPGTRLTVL.